This T cell receptor (beta chain) appears in the sequencing data of a study of T cell responses to AZD1222 COVID-19 vaccine. A remark on this clone: Its antigen is unknown.

Study findings and constraints: Donors skewed white British and female; clonal diversity was possibly underestimated.

V lost 5 bases, J lost 5 bases, and 13 bases lay in between. The V gene's germline CDR1 is SQVTM and CDR2 ANQGSEA. The CDR3 loop spans 13 amino acids. Only in-frame clones appear in the TCRdb table, and some are missing; sequencing was by immunoSEQ multiplex PCR. The sample lists around 120,000 clones; about 92% were seen once. Source: peripheral blood, taken on day 0 of AZD1222 vaccination. The sequence came from an adult in good health. The chain links TRBV29-1 to TRBJ2-1; D gene unclear. CDR3 sequence: CSVPGPIHNEQFF. In nucleotides, the CDR3 is TGCAGCGTTCCCGGGCCGATCCACAATGAGCAGTTCTTC.